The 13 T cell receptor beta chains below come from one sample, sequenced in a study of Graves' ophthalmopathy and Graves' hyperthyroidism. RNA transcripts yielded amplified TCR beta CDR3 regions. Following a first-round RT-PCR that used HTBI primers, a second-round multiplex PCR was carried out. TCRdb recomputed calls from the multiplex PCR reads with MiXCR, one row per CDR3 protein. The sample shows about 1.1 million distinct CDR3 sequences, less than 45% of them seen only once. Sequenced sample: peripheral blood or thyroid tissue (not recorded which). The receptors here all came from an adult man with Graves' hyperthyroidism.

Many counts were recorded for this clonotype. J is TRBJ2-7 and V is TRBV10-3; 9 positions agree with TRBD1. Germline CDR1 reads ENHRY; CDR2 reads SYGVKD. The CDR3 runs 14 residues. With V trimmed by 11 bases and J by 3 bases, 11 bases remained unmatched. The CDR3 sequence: CAVRAGQGYYEQYF. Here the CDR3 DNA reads TGTGCCGTCCGAGCCGGACAGGGGTACTACGAGCAGTACTTC.

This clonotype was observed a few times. The CDR3 spells CASSRDTPDAQHF. As DNA, the CDR3 is TGTGCCAGTAGCCGGGACACCCCCGATGCCCAGCATTTT. V usage is TRBV19 and J usage is TRBJ1-5, with a weak D call TRBD1 (6 bases). Germline V gives CDR1 LNHDA, CDR2 SQIVND (reference sequence). V was cut by 6 bases and J by 11 bases, with 17 bases left in between. The CDR3 is 13 residues long.

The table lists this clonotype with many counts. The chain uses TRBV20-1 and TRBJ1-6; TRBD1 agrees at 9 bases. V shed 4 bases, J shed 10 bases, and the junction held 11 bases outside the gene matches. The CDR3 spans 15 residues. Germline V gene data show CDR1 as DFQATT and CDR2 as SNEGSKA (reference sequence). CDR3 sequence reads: CSAITGGGLGSPLHF. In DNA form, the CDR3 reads TGCAGTGCTATTACAGGGGGCGGCTTGGGATCACCCCTCCACTTT.

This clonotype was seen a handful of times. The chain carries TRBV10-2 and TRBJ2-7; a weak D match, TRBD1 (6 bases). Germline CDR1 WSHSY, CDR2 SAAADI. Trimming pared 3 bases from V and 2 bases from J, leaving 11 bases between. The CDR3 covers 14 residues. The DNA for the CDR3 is TGCGCCAGCAGTGATTCGAGACAGGCCTACGAGCAGTACTTC. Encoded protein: CASSDSRQAYEQYF.

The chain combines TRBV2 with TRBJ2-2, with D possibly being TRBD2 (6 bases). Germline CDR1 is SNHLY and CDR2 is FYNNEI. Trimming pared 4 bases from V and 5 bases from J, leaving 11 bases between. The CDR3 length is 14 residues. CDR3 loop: CASSAGVITGELFF. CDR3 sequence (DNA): TGTGCCAGCAGTGCGGGGGTGATAACCGGGGAGCTGTTTTTT.

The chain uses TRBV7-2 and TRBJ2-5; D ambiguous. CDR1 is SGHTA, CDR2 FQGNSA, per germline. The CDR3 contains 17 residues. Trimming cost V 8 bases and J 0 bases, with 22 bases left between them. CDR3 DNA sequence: TGTGCCAGCCGGCGCCCCCCGAAGAGACATTACCAAGAGACCCAGTACTTC. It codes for CASRRPPKRHYQETQYF.

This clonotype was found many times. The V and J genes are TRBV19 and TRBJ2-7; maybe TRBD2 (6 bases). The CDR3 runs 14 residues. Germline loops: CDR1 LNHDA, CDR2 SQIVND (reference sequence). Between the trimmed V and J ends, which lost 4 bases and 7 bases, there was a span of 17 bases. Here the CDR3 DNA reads TGTGCCAGTAGTACACGGGGACTGTTTTGGGAGCAGTACTTC. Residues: CASSTRGLFWEQYF.

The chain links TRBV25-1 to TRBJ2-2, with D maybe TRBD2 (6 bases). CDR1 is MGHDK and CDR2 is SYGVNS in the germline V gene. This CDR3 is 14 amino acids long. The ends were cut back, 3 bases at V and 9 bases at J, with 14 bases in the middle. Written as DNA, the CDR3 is TGTGCCAGCAGTGACCGCGGGATTCTACGGGAGCTGTTTTTT. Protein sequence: CASSDRGILRELFF.

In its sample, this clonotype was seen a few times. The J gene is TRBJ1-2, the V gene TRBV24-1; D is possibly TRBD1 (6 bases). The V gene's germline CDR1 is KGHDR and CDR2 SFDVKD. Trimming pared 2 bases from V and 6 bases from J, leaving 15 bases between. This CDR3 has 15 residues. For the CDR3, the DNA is TGTGCCACCAGTGATTCCCCGGGCAGGGGAGATGGCTACACCTTC. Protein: CATSDSPGRGDGYTF.

The CDR3 region is CASSRNGGHTEAFF. CDR3 in DNA: TGTGCCAGCAGTCGTAATGGGGGTCATACTGAAGCTTTCTTT. This rearrangement joins TRBV6-2 or TRBV6-3 to TRBJ1-1; maybe TRBD1 (5 bases). Germline CDR1 MNHEY, CDR2 SVGEGT. V lost 5 bases and J lost 5, with 15 bases in between. The CDR3 has 14 residues.

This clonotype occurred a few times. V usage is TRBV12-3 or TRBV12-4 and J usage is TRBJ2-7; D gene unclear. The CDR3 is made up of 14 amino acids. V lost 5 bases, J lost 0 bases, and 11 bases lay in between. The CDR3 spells CASSRPSASYEQYF. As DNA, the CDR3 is TGTGCCAGCAGTAGACCGAGTGCCTCCTACGAGCAGTACTTC.

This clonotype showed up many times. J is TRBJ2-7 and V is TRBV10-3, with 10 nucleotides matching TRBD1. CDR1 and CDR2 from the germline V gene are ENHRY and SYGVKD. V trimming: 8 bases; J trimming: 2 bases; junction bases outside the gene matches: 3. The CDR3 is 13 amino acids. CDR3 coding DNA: TGTGCCATCGGGACAGGGGCGGCCTACGAGCAGTACTTC. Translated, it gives CAIGTGAAYEQYF.

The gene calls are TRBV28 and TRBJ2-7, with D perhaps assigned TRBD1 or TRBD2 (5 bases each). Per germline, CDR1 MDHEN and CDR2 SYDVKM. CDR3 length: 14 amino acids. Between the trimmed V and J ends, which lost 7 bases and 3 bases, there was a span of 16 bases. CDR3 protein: CASNTLGRVYEQYF. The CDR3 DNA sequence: TGTGCCAGCAATACACTGGGACGGGTCTACGAGCAGTACTTC. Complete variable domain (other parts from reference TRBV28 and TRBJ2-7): DVKVTQSSRYLVKRTGEKVFLECVQDMDHENMFWYRQDPGLGLRLIYFSYDVKMKEKGDIPEGYSVSREKKERFSLILESASTNQTSMYLCASNTLGRVYEQYFGPGTRLTVT.